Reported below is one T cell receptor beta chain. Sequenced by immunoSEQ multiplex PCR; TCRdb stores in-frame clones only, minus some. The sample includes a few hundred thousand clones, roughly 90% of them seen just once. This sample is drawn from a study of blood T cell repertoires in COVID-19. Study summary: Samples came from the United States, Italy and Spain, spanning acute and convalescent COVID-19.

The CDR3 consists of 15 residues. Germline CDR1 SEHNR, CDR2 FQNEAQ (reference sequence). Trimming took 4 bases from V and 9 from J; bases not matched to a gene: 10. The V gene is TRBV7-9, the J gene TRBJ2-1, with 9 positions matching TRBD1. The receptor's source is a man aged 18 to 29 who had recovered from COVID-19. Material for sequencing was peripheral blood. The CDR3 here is CASSSPDRGVGEQFF. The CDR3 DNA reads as TGTGCCAGCAGCTCCCCGGACAGGGGAGTAGGTGAGCAGTTCTTC. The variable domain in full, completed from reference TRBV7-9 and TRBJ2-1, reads DTGVSQNPRHKITKRGQNVTFRCDPISEHNRLYWYRQTLGQGPEFLTYFQNEAQLEKSRLLSDRFSAERPKGSFSTLEIQRTEQGDSAMYLCASSSPDRGVGEQFFGPGTRLTVL.